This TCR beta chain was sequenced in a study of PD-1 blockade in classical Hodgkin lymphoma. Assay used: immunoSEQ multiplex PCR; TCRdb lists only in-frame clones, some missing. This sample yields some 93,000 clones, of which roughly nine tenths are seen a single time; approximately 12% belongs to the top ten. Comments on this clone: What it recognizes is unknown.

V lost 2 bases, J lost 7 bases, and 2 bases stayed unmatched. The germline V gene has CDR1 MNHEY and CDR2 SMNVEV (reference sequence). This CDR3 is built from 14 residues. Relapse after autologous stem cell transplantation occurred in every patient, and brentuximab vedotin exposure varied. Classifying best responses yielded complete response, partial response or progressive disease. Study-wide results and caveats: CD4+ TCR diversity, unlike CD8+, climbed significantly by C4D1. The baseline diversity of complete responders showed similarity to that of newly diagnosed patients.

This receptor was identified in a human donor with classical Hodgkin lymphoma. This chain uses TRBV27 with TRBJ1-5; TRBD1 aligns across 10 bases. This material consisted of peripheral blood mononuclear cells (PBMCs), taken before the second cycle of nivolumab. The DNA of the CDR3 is TGTGCCAGCAGTTTAGGGACAGGGGCCCAGCCCCAGCATTTT. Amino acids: CASSLGTGAQPQHF.